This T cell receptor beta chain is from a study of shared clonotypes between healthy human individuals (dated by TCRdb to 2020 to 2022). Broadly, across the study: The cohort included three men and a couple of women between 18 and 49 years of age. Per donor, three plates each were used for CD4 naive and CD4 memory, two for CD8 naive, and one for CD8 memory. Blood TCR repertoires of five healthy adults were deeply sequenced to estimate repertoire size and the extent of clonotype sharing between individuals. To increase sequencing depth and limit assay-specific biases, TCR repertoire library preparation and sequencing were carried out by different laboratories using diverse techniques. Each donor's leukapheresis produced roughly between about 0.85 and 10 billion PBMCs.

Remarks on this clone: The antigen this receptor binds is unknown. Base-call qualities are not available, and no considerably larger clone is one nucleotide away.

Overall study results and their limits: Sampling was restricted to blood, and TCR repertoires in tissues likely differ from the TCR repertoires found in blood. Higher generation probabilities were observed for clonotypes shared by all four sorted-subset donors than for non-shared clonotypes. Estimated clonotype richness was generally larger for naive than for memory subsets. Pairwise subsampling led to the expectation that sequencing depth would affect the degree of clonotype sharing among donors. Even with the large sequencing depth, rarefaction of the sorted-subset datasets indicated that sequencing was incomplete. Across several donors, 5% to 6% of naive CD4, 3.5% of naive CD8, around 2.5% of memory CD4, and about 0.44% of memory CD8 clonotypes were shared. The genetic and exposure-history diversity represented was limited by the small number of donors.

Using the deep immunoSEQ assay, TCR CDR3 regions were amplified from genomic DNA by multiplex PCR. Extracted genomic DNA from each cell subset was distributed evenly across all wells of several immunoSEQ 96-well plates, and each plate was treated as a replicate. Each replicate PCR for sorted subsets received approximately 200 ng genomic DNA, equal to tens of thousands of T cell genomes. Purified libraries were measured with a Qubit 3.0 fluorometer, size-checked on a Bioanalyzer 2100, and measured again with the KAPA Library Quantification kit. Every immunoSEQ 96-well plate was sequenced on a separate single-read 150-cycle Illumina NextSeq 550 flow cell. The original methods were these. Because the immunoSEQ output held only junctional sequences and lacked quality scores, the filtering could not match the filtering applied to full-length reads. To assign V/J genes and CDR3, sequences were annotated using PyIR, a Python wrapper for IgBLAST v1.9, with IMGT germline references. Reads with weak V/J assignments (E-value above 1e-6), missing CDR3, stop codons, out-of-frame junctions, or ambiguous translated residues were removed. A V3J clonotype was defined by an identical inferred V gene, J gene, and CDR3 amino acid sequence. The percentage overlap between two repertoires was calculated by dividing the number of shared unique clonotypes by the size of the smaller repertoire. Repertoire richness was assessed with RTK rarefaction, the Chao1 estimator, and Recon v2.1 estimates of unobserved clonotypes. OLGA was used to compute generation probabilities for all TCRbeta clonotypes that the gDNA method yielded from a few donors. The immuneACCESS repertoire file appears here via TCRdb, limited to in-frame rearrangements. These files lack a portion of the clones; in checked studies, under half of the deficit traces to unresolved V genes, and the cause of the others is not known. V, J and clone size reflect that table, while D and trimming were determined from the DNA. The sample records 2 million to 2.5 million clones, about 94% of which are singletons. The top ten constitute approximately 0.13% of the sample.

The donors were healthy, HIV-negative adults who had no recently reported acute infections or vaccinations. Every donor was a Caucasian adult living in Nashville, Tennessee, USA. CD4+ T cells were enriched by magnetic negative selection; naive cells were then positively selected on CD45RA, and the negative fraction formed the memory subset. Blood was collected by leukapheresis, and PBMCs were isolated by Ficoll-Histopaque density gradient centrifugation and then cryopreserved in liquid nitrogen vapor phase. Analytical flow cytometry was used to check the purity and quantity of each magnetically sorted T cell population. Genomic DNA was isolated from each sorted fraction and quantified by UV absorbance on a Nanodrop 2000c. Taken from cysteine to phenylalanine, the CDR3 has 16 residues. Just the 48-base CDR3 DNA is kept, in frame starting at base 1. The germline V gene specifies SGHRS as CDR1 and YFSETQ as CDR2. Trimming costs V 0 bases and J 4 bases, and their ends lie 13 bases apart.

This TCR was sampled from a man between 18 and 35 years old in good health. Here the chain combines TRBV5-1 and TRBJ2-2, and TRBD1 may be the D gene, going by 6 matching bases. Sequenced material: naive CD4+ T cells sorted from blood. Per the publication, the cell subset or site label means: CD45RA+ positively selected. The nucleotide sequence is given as TGCGCCAGCAGCTTGGGGCAGGGGATTACCACCGGGGAGCTGTTTTTT. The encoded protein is CASSLGQGITTGELFF.